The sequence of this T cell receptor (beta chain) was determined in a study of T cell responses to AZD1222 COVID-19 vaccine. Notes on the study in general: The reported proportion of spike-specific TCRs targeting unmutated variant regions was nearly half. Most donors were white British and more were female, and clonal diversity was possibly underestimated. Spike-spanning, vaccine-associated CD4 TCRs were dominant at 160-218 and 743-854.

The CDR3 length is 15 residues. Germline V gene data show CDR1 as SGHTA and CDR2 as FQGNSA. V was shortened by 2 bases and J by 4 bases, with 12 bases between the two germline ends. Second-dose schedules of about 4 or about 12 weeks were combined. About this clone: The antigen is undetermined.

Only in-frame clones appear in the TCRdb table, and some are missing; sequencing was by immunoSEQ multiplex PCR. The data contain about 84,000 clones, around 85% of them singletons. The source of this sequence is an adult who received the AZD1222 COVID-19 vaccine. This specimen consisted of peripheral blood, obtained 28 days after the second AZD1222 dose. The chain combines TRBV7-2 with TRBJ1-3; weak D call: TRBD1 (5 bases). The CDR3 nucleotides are TGTGCCAGCAGCTTATCCAGGGTCGTCGGAAACACCATATATTTT. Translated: CASSLSRVVGNTIYF.